This TCR beta chain was found in a study of blood T cell repertoires in COVID-19. Per the study methods: By means of reference gene primer amplification, nucleated cell counts were estimated. Using immunoSEQ multiplex PCR, the repertoire was profiled, and TCRdb retains in-frame clones only, with some absent. Clonal size and the V and J genes are those of that table, whereas D and trimming came from the DNA. The data show tens of thousands of clones, more than 65% seen once. Per germline, CDR1 SGHTA and CDR2 FQGNSA. The CDR3 sequence is 11 residues long. V was clipped by 8 bases and J by 2 bases, with 6 bases between them.

The sequencing input was peripheral blood. The chain joins TRBV7-2 to TRBJ2-5; D is ambiguous. The sequence was collected from a man between 65 and 85 years old with acute or convalescent COVID-19. The CDR3 loop reads CASSLQETQYF. The CDR3 DNA is TGTGCCAGCTCTCTGCAAGAGACCCAGTACTTC.